This T cell receptor (beta chain) derives from a study of CD8 T cells in ankylosing spondylitis. TCRdb re-derived calls from the 5' RACE reads in MiXCR, one entry per CDR3 protein. The sample consists of approximately 500,000 distinct CDR3 sequences, 10% to 15% of them appearing once. This clonotype was seen a handful of times. Its specificity is unknown. This CDR3 is 13 amino acids long. CDR1 is KGHDR, CDR2 SFDVKD, per germline. Trimming cost V 9 bases and J 0 bases, with 11 bases left between them. Study observations and caveats: There was reportedly significant enrichment of clones that were disease-linked in matched ankylosing spondylitis synovial fluid. A TCR beta motif made of 7 to 9 highly homologous variants seemed typical of ankylosing spondylitis blood. Before this, some motif variants had been reported in reactive arthritis synovial fluid and blood. Disease-linked clones had a CD8+ phenotype and relatively low frequency in peripheral blood.

The chain is built from TRBV24-1 and TRBJ2-7; D perhaps matches TRBD1 (6 bases). Sequenced material: blood, either unsorted or a sorted T cell fraction (not recorded which). This clonotype was obtained from a male donor with ankylosing spondylitis. The CDR3 protein is CATHRDTSYEQYF. CDR3 in DNA: TGTGCCACCCACCGGGACACCTCCTACGAGCAGTACTTC.